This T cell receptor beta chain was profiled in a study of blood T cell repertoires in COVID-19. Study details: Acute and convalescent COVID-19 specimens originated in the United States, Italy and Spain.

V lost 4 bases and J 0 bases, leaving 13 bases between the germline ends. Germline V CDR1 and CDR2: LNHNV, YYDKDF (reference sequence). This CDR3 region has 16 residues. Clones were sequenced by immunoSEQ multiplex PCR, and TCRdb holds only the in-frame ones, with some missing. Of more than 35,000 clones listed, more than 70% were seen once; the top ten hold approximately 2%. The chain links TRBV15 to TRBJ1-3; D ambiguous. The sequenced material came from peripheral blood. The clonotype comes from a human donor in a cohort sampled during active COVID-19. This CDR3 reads CATSTLRGSSGNTIYF. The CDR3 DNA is TGTGCCACCAGCACCCTGCGGGGATCCTCTGGAAACACCATATATTTT. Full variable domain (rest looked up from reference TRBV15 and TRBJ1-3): DAMVIQNPRYQVTQFGKPVTLSCSQTLNHNVMYWYQQKSSQAPKLLFHYYDKDFNNEADTPDNFQSRRPNTSFCFLDIRSPGLGDTAMYLCATSTLRGSSGNTIYFGEGSWLTVV.